What follows describes a single T cell receptor (beta chain). This sample was taken from a study of blood T cell repertoires in COVID-19. V lost 3 bases to trimming and J lost 5 bases, with 7 bases between them. There are 12 residues in the CDR3. The germline V gene encodes CDR1 SGHTA and CDR2 FQGNSA. Some clones are missing from TCRdb's copy, which holds only in-frame ones; the method was immunoSEQ multiplex PCR. The sample carries about 230,000 clones, roughly 82% recorded once. The chain recombines TRBV7-2 with TRBJ2-5; no clear D gene. Sample: peripheral blood. This TCR was recovered from a man aged 40-49 years who had recovered from COVID-19. The CDR3 loop reads CASSFLSETQYF. The CDR3 DNA reads TGTGCCAGCAGCTTTCTGTCTGAGACCCAGTACTTC.